This T cell receptor (beta chain) was found in a study of metastatic and nonmetastatic thyroid tumors. Study details: Across blood and tumor or nodule tissue, repertoires from malignant and benign thyroid patients were compared with one another. General study points: TCR beta diversity was reportedly significantly higher in malignant thyroid tumors than benign nodules, in blood and tumor.

Germline values: CDR1 SGHVS, CDR2 FQNEAQ. The V gene end was trimmed by 3 bases and the J gene end by 0 bases; junction bases not matched to a gene: 12. This CDR3 contains 18 residues. In the original workflow: Clinicopathological groups differed in CDR3, with these differences serving to build a distant-metastasis classifier for papillary thyroid cancer. TCRdb re-called the PCR reads via MiXCR. The V and J calls here are based on TCRdb, not the publication. The top ten clones hold approximately 5% of a sample with around 35,000 clones, approximately 15% of them seen once. This clone was recorded many times. Its specificity is not known. Treatment of any kind had been given to no patient before thyroid surgery.

The chain carries TRBV7-8 and TRBJ2-3, with 7 bases matching TRBD2. The sequence was collected from a female donor with papillary thyroid cancer or a benign thyroid nodule (not recorded which). Some clones in this sample may be carry-over from other donors' samples. Input material: blood. The CDR3 here is CASSLGWWRETSTDTQYF. As DNA, the CDR3 is TGTGCCAGCAGCTTGGGATGGTGGCGGGAGACAAGCACAGATACGCAGTATTTT.